This T cell receptor beta chain stems from a study of T-cell reconstitution after alpha-beta-depleted transplantation in children. CDR3 length: 15 amino acids. Germline V gene data show CDR1 as SGHKS and CDR2 as YYEKEE (reference sequence). V was shortened by 0 bases and J by 2 bases, with 12 bases between the two germline ends. This clonotype has at least ten counts. During its preparation, the TCRbeta library received unique molecular identifiers. TCRdb passed the PCR reads through MiXCR, listing each CDR3 protein once. The table shows 130,000 to 150,000 distinct CDR3 sequences, with roughly 9% occurring only once.

This clonotype originated in a female patient aged 2 to 10 who had a stem cell transplant for congenital amegakaryocytic thrombocytopenia, so the T cells may come from the graft donor. This sample comprised PBMCs, mostly from graft donor cells, obtained 180 days after TCRalphabeta/CD19-depleted stem cell transplant. The chain has TRBV5-5 and TRBJ2-7, with a weak D call TRBD1 (5 bases). Here the CDR3 DNA reads TGTGCCAGCAGCTTGGGAGCAGGGTTTACCTACGAGCAGTACTTC. It specifies CASSLGAGFTYEQYF.